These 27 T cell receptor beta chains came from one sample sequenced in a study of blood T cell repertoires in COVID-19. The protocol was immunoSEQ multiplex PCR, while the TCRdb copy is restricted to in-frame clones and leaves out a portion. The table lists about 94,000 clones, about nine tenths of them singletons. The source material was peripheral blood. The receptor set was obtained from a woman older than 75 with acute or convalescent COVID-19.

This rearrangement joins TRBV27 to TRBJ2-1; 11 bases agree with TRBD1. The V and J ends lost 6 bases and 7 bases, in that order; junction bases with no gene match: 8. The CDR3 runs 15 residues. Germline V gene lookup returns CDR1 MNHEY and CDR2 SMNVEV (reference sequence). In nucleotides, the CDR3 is TGTGCCAGCAGAACCCCCGGGACAGGGGGGAATGAGCAGTTCTTC. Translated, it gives CASRTPGTGGNEQFF.

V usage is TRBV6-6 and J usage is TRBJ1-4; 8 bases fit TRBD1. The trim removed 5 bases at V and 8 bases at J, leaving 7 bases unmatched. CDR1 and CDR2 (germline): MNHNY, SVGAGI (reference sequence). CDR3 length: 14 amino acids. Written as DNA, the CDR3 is TGTGCCAGCAGTAGGACAGGGAGGAACGAAAAACTGTTTTTT. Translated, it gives CASSRTGRNEKLFF.

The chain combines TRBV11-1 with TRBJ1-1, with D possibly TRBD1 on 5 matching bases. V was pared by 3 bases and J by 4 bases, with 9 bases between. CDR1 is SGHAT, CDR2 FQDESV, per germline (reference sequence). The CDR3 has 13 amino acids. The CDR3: CASSFLGGTEAFF. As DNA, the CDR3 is TGTGCCAGCAGCTTTCTGGGGGGCACTGAAGCTTTCTTT. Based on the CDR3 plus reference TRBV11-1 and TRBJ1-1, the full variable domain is EAEVAQSPRYKITEKSQAVAFWCDPISGHATLYWYRQILGQGPELLVQFQDESVVDDSQLPKDRFSAERLKGVDSTLKIQPAELGDSAMYLCASSFLGGTEAFFGQGTRLTVV.

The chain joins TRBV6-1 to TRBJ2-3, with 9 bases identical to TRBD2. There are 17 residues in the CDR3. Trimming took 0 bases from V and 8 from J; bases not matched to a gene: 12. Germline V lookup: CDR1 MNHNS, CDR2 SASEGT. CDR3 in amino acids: CASSEAGRAGGHSTQYF. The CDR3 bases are TGTGCCAGCAGTGAAGCGGGTCGAGCGGGGGGCCATAGTACGCAGTATTTT.

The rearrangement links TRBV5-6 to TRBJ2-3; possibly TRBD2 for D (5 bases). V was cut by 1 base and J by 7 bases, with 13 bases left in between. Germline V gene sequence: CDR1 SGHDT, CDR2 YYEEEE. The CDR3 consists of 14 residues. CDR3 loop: CASSLTIGGHTQYF. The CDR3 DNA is TGTGCCAGCAGCTTGACAATAGGAGGCCATACGCAGTATTTT.

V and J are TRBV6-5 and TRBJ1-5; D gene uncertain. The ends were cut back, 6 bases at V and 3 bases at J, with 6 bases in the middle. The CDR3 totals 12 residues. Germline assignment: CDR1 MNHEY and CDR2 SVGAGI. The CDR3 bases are TGTGCCAGCAGGGCCCTCAATCAGCCCCAGCATTTT. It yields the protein CASRALNQPQHF.

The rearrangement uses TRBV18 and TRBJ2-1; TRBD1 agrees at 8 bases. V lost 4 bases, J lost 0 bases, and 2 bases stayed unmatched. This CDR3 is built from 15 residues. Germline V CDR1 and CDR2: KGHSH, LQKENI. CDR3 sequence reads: CASSRGQGSYNEQFF. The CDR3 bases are TGTGCCAGCTCACGCGGACAGGGCTCCTACAATGAGCAGTTCTTC.

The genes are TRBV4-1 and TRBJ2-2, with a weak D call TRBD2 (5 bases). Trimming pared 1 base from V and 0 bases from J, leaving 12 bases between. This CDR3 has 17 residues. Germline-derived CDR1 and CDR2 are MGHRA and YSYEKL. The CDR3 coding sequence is TGCGCCAGCAGCCAAGGTTACGGGATTTCGAACACCGGGGAGCTGTTTTTT. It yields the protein CASSQGYGISNTGELFF.

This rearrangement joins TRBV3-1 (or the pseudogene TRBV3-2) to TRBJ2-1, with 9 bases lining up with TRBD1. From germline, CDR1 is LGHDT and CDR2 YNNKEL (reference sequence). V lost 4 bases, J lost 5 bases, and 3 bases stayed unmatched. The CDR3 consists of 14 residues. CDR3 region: CASSPWDRDNEQFF. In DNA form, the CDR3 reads TGTGCCAGCAGCCCATGGGACAGGGACAATGAGCAGTTCTTC.

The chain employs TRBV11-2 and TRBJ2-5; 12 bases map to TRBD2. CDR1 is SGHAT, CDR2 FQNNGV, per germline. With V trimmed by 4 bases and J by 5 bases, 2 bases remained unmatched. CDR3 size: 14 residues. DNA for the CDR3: TGTGCCAGCAGCTCGACTAGCGGGGGTGAGACCCAGTACTTC. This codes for CASSSTSGGETQYF.

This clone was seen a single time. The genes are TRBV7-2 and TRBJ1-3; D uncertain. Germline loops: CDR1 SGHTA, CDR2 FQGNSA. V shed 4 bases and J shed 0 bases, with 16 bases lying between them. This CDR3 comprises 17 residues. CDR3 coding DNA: TGTGCCAGCAGCTCGTACACGACACCAAGCTCTGGAAACACCATATATTTT. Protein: CASSSYTTPSSGNTIYF.

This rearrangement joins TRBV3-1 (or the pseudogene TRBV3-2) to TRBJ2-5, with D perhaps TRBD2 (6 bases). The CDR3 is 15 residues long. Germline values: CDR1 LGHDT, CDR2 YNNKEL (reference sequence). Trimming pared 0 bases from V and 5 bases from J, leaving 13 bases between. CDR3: CASSQDRREWETQYF. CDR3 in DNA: TGTGCCAGCAGCCAAGATAGGAGGGAATGGGAGACCCAGTACTTC.

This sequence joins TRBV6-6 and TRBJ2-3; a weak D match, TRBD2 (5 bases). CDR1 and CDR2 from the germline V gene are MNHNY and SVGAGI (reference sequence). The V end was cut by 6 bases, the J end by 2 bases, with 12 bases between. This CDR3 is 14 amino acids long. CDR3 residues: CASRPREYTDTQYF. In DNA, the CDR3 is TGTGCCAGCAGGCCTCGGGAATACACAGATACGCAGTATTTT.

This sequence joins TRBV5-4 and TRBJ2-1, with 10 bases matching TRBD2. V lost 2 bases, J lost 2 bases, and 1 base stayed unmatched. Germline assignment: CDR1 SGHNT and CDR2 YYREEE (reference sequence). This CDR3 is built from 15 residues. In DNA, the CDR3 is TGTGCCAGCAGCTTAACTAGCGGGACCTACAATGAGCAGTTCTTC. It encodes CASSLTSGTYNEQFF. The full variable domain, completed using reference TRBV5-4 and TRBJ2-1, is ETGVTQSPTHLIKTRGQQVTLRCSSQSGHNTVSWYQQALGQGPQFIFQYYREEENGRGNFPPRFSGLQFPNYSSELNVNALELDDSALYLCASSLTSGTYNEQFFGPGTRLTVL.

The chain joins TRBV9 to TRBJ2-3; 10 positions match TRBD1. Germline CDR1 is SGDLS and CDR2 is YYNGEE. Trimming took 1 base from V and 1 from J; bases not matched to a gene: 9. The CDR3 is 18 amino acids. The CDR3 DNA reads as TGTGCCAGCAGCGTATATAATTGGGGGACAGGGGGCACAGATACGCAGTATTTT. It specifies CASSVYNWGTGGTDTQYF.

The CDR3 nucleotides are TGTGCCAGCAGTGTTCGGACAGGGATTCGGTACGAGCAGTACTTC. Protein: CASSVRTGIRYEQYF. V gene TRBV25-1 combines with J gene TRBJ2-7, with 8 bases aligning to TRBD1. The CDR3 covers 15 residues. The germline V gene encodes CDR1 MGHDK and CDR2 SYGVNS. V trimming: 4 bases; J trimming: 4 bases; junction bases outside the gene matches: 9.

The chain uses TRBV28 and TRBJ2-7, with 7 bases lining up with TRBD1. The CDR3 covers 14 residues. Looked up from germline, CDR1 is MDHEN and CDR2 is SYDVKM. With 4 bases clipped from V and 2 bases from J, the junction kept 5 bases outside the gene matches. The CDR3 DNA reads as TGTGCCAGCAGTTCTCGACAGGGTACCTACGAGCAGTACTTC. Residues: CASSSRQGTYEQYF.

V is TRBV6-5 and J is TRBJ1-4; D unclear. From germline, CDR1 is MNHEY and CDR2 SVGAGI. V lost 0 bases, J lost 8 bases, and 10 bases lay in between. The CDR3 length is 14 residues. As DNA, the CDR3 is TGTGCCAGCAGTTACTCCGGGTTTGGGGAAAAACTGTTTTTT. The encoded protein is CASSYSGFGEKLFF.

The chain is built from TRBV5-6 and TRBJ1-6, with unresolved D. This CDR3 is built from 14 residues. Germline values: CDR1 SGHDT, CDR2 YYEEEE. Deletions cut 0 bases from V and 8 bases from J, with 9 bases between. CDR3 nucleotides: TGTGCCAGCAGCTTGGGCACACATGATTCACCCCTCCACTTT. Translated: CASSLGTHDSPLHF. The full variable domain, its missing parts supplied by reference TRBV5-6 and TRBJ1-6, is DAGVTQSPTHLIKTRGQQVTLRCSPKSGHDTVSWYQQALGQGPQFIFQYYEEEERQRGNFPDRFSGHQFPNYSSELNVNALLLGDSALYLCASSLGTHDSPLHFGNGTRLTVT.

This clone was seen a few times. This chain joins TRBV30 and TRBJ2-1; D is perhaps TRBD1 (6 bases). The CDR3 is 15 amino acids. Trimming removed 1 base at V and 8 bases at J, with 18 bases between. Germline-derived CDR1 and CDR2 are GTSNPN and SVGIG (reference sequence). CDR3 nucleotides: TGTGCCTGGAGTGCACCTGAAACAGGGCATGATGAGCAGTTCTTC. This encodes CAWSAPETGHDEQFF.

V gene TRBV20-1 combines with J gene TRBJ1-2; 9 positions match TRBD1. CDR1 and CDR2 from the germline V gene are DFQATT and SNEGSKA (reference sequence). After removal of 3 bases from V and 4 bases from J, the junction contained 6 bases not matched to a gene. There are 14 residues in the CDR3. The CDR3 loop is CSASRDREGYGYTF. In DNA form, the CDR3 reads TGCAGTGCTAGTCGGGACAGGGAAGGCTATGGCTACACCTTC.

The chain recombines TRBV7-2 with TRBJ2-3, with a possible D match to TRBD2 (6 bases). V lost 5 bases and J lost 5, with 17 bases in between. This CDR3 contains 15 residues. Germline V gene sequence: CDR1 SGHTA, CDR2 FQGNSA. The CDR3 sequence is CASSPSHLGGDTQYF. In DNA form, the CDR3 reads TGTGCCAGCAGCCCCAGCCACTTGGGGGGAGATACGCAGTATTTT.

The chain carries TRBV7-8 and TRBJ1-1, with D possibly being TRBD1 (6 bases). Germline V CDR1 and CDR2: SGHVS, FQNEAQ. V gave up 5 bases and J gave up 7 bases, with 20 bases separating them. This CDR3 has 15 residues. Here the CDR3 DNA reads TGTGCCAGCAGCCGTGATACGACAGGAAGGGGTGAAGCTTTCTTT. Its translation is CASSRDTTGRGEAFF.

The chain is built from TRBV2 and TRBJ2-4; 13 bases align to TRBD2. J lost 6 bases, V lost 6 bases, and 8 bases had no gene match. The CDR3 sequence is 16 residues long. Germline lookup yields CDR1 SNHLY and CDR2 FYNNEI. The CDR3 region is CASRLRTSGGGNIQYF. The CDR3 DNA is TGTGCCAGCAGACTTAGGACTAGCGGGGGCGGAAACATTCAGTACTTC.

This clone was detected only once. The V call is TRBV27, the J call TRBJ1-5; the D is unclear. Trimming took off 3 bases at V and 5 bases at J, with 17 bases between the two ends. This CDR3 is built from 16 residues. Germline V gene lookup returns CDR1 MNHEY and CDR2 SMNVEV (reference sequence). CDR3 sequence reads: CASSFFPRNPDQPQHF. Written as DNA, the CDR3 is TGTGCCAGCAGTTTCTTTCCCCGCAACCCGGATCAGCCCCAGCATTTT.

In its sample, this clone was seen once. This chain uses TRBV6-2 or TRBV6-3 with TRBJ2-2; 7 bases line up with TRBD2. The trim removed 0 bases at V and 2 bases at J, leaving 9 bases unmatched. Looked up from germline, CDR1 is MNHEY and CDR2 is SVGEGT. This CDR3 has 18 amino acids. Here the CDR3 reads CASSYSISAGSNTGELFF. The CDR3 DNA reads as TGTGCCAGCAGTTACTCGATATCAGCGGGAAGTAACACCGGGGAGCTGTTTTTT.

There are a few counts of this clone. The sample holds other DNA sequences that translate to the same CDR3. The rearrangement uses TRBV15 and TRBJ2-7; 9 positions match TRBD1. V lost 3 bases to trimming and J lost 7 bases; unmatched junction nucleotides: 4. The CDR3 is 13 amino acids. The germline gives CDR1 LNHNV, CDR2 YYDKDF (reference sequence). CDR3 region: CATSRDRGGEQYF. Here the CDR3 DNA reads TGTGCCACCAGCAGGGACAGGGGTGGGGAGCAGTACTTC.